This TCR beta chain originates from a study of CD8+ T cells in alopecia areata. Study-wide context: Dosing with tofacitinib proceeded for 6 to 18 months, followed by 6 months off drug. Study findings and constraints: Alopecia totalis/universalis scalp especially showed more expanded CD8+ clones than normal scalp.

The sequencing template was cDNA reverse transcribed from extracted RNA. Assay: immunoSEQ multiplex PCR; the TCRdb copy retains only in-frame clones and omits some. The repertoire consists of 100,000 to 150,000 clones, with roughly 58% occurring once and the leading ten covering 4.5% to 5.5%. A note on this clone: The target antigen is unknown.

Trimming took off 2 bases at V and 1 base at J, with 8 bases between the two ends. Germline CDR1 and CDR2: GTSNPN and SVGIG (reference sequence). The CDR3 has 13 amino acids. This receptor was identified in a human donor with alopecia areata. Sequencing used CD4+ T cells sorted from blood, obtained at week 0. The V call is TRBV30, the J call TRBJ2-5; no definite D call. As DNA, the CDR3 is TGTGCCTGGAGTTTATTGTTCCAAGAGACCCAGTACTTC. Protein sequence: CAWSLLFQETQYF.